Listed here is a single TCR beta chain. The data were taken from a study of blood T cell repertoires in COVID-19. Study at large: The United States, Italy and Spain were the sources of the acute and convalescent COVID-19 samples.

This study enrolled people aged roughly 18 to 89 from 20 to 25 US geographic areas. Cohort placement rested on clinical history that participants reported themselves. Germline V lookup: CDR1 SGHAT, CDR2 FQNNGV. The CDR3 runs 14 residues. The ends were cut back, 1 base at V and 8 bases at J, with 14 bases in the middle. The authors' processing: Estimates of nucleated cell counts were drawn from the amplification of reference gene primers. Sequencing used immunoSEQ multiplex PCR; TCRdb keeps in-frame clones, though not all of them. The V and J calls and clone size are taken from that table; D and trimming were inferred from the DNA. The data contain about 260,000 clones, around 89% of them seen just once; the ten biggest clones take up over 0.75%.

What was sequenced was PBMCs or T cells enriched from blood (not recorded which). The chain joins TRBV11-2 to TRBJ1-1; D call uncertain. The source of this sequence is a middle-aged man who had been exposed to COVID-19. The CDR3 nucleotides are TGTGCCAGCAGCTTAGGAGGCGGGGTCAGGGAAGCTTTCTTT. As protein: CASSLGGGVREAFF.